This T cell receptor (beta chain) was documented in a study of CD8+ T cells in alopecia areata. About the research overall: It was oral tofacitinib, at 5 to 10 mg twice daily, that treated patients received. Tofacitinib lasted 6 to 18 months, then 6 months off drug. Study results and limitations: It was less clear whether patients shared TCRs than it was in mice, possibly because of HLA.

It was cDNA, reverse transcribed from extracted RNA, that served as the sequencing template. Sequencing was performed with immunoSEQ multiplex PCR; in TCRdb, only in-frame clones are kept and a portion is missing. This table has just under 7,500 clones, about 64% appearing once. V was cut by 6 bases and J by 3 bases, with 12 bases left in between. The CDR3 has 13 amino acids. Germline V gene lookup returns CDR1 MNHNY and CDR2 SVGAGI (reference sequence). In this sample, this clone turned up once. Its antigen is unknown. Those with alopecia areata gave lesional scalp punch biopsies and peripheral blood.

This clonotype was sampled from a human donor with alopecia areata. The V gene is TRBV6-6, the J gene TRBJ2-7; D may be TRBD2 (6 bases). The sequenced sample was skin, obtained at week 0. CDR3 nucleotide sequence: TGTGCCAGCAGCCATATGGACTACTACGAGCAGTACTTC. Encoded protein: CASSHMDYYEQYF.